This T cell receptor (beta chain) was documented in a study of identical twins (TCRdb year 2016). Context from the whole study: To test whether fetal clonotypes persist, this study deep-sequenced TCR alpha and beta repertoires from monozygotic twins, from unrelated adults of various ages, and from cord blood. To rule out contamination, the twin experiments were replicated at different times with different library preparation protocols. Paper-wide results and their limitations: Invariant T cells such as MAIT and iNKT could partly confound zero-insertion analyses, although diverse VJ usage argued against such confounding for most clonotypes. Recombination models systematically underestimated out-of-frame TCR alpha sharing in monozygotic twins but agreed with sharing between unrelated individuals. Fewer insertions were carried by abundant cord blood beta clonotypes; a weaker similar trend was observed in young adult naive repertoires, while no such trend was observed in memory repertoires. Because the same donors could not be followed over many years, conclusions were based on cross-sectional statistical analysis. Compared with coincidental sharing between unrelated individuals, out-of-frame TCR alpha sequences shared between twins had an excess of sequences with low generation probability. In beta out-of-frame sequences, excess twin sharing was weaker, because having fewer shared sequences lowered the signal-to-noise ratio.

As for this clonotype: Its antigen target is currently unknown. Per-nucleotide qualities are absent, and no much larger clonotype sits a single base away.

Only healthy Caucasian donors were included. The library was made by 5' RACE. Sequencing relied on an Illumina HiSeq 2000. A universal primer binding site was added through template switching, and the final cDNA carried a unique molecular identifier so that TCR cDNA molecules could be counted accurately. Specific primers in the conserved constant-segment region were used to synthesize first-strand cDNA for TCR alpha and beta chains. To control for contamination, every cDNA library carried two barcodes: a SMART-Mk sample barcode plus Illumina barcodes. TruSeq adapter sequences and Illumina sample barcodes were added in two successive PCR steps. TCR alpha and beta cDNA libraries were sequenced on the Illumina HiSeq platform with custom primers. The study's processing was this. MiGEC processed the raw reads to extract unique molecular identifiers, while MiXCR was used to determine the CDR3 positions. Recombination models were inferred per individual with the repgenHMM and IGoR tools using an EM algorithm. Shared clonotypes were analyzed with the tcR package in R, and sharing was normalized by the product of cloneset sizes. Out-of-frame nonproductive sequences were analyzed to study raw recombination free of thymic and clonal selection effects. TCRdb passed the public sequencing reads through fastp at Q25 and MiXCR, retaining productive beta sequences. Rows with one shared CDR3 protein collapse into an entry with the most common genes and DNA. None of the V and J calls come from the authors' own analysis; TCRdb made them. The sample has approximately 1.8 million distinct CDR3 sequences on record, under 35% of them singletons. The ten largest clonotypes hold more than 0.25% of the sample.

Measured from the cysteine to the phenylalanine, the CDR3 is 14 residues long. The read is trimmed to its CDR3 DNA, 42 bases read in frame from base 1. The junction shows trimming of 6 bases on V and 9 bases on J, and the gene matches do not reach 11 bases of it. The germline V gene yields MDHEN for CDR1 and SYDVKM for CDR2. The sequenced sample consisted of cord blood. The V and J segments used are TRBV28 and TRBJ2-5; 9 nucleotides in the junction match TRBD1. This receptor was taken from a newborn girl in good health. The CDR3 in this case is CASRTRQGERPQYF. The DNA is TGTGCCAGCAGGACCCGACAGGGGGAGCGTCCCCAGTACTTC.